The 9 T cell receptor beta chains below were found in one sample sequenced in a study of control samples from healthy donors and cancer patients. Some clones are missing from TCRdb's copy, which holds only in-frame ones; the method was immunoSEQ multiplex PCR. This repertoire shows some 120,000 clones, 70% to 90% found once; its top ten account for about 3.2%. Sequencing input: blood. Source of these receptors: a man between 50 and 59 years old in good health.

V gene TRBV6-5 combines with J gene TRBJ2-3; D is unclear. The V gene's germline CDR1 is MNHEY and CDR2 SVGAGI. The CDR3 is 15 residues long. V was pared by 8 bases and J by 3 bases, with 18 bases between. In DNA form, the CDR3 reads TGTGCCAGCCACGCTGACCGGGCCGGGACAGATACGCAGTATTTT. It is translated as CASHADRAGTDTQYF.

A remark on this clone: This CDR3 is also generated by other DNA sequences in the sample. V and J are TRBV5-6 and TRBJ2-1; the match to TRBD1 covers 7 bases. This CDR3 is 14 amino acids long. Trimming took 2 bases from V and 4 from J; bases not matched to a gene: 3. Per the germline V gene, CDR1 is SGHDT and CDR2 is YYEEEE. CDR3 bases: TGTGCCAGCAGCTTTGGGACAGATTACAATGAGCAGTTCTTC. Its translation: CASSFGTDYNEQFF.

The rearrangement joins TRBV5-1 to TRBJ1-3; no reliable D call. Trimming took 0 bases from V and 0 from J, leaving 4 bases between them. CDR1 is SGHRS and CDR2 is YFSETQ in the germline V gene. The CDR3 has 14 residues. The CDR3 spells CASSLDGSGNTIYF. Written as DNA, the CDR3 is TGCGCCAGCAGCTTGGACGGCTCTGGAAACACCATATATTTT. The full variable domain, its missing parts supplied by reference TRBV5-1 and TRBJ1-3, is KAGVTQTPRYLIKTRGQQVTLSCSPISGHRSVSWYQQTPGQGLQFLFEYFSETQRNKGNFPGRFSGRQFSNSRSEMNVSTLELGDSALYLCASSLDGSGNTIYFGEGSWLTVV.

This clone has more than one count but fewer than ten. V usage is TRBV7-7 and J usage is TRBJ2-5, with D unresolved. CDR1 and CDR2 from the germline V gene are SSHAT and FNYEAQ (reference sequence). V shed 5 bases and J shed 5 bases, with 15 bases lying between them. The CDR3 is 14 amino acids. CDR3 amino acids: CASSAQGVGETQYF. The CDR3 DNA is TGTGCCAGCAGCGCGCAAGGTGTGGGGGAGACCCAGTACTTC. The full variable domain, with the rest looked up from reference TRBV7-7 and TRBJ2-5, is GAGVSQSPRYKVTKRGQDVTLRCDPISSHATLYWYQQALGQGPEFLTYFNYEAQPDKSGLPSDRFSAERPEGSISTLTIQRTEQRDSAMYRCASSAQGVGETQYFGPGTRLLVL.

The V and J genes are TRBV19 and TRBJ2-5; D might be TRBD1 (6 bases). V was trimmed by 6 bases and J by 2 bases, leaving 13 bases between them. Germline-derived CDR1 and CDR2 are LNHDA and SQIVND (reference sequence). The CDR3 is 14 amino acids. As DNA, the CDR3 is TGTGCCAGTAGGCGGACAGAGCCTCAAGAGACCCAGTACTTC. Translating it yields CASRRTEPQETQYF.

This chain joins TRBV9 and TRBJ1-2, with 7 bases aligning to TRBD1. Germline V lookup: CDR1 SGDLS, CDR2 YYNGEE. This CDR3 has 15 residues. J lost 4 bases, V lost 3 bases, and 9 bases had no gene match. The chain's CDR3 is CASSGRQGPFYGYTF. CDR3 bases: TGTGCCAGCAGCGGACGACAGGGACCATTCTATGGCTACACCTTC.

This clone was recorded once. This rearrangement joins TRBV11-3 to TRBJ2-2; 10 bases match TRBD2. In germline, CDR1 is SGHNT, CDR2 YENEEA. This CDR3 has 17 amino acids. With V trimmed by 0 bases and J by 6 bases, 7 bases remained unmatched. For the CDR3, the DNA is TGTGCCAGCAGCTTAGAAGCGGGGGGGCCTTATTCCGGGGAGCTGTTTTTT. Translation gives CASSLEAGGPYSGELFF.

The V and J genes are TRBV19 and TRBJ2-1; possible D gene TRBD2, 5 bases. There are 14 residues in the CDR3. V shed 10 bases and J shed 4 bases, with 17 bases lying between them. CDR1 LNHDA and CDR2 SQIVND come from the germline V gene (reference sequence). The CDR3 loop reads CATLGGPRYNEQFF. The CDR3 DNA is TGTGCCACACTAGGAGGACCACGTTACAATGAGCAGTTCTTC.

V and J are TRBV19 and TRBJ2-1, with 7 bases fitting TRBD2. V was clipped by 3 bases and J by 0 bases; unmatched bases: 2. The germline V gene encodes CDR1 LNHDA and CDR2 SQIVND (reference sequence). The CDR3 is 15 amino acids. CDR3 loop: CASSISGGSYNEQFF. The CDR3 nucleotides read TGTGCCAGTAGTATTTCGGGGGGCTCCTACAATGAGCAGTTCTTC.